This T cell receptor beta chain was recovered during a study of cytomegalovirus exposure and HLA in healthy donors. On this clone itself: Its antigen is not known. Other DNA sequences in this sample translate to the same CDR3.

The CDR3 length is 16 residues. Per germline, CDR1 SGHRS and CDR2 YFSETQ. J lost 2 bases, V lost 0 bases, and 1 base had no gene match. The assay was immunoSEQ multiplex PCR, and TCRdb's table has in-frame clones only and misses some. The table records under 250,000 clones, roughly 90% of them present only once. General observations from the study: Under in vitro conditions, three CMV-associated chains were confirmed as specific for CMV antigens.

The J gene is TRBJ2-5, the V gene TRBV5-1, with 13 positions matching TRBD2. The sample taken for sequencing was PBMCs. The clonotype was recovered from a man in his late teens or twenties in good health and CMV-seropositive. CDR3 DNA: TGCGCCAGCAGCTTGGGACTAGCGGGAGGACAAGAGACCCAGTACTTC. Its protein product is CASSLGLAGGQETQYF.